These 21 T cell receptor beta chains share one sample of origin, sequenced in a study of CD8 T cells in Susac syndrome. The authors reverse transcribed roughly 0.5 to 1 ug RNA with random hexamers. TCRdb recomputed calls from the immunoSEQ multiplex PCR reads with MiXCR, one row per CDR3 protein. The data show approximately 190,000 distinct CDR3 sequences, with over 75% seen just once and approximately 0.086% held by the top ten. The sequencing sample was made of CD4+ T cells from PBMCs. Receptors were obtained from a human donor with Susac syndrome.

The chain uses TRBV7-2 and TRBJ2-1; no clear D gene. Germline V gene data show CDR1 as SGHTA and CDR2 as FQGNSA. The length of the CDR3 is 14 residues. V was shortened by 6 bases and J by 4 bases, with 13 bases between the two germline ends. The CDR3 nucleotides read TGTGCCAGCAGAAGGACCAGCAGATACAATGAGCAGTTCTTC. Its translation is CASRRTSRYNEQFF.

This chain connects TRBV6-6 to TRBJ2-6; the D is unclear. The CDR3 covers 16 residues. Germline CDR1 and CDR2: MNHNY and SVGAGI (reference sequence). With 4 bases removed from V and 2 bases from J, the gap between germline ends came to 12 bases. CDR3 coding DNA: TGTGCCAGCAGTTCCCCTCAGTGGACTGGGGCCAACGTCCTGACTTTC. Its translation: CASSSPQWTGANVLTF.

The chain has TRBV4-1 and TRBJ2-7, with TRBD2 matching 12 bases. Looked up from germline, CDR1 is MGHRA and CDR2 is YSYEKL. V lost 4 bases and J lost 3; bases outside the gene matches: 13. The CDR3 has 18 amino acids. CDR3 loop: CASSRLLAGGLANYEQYF. The DNA of the CDR3 is TGCGCCAGCAGCCGGCTCCTAGCGGGGGGGCTAGCTAACTACGAGCAGTACTTC.

This sequence joins TRBV4-1 and TRBJ2-4; 10 bases are shared with TRBD2. Germline-derived CDR1 and CDR2 are MGHRA and YSYEKL. This CDR3 contains 17 residues. CDR3 residues: CAGSQPIEAGGKNIQYF. In nucleotides, the CDR3 is TGCGCTGGCAGCCAACCGATAGAAGCGGGAGGGAAAAACATTCAGTACTTC.

The chain joins TRBV12-3 or TRBV12-4 to TRBJ1-3, with a possible D match to TRBD1 (5 bases). The CDR3 loop spans 17 amino acids. Trimming cost V 7 bases and J 1 base, with 20 bases left between them. CDR3 residues: CASKRWGSDISGNTIYF. Written as DNA, the CDR3 is TGTGCCAGCAAAAGGTGGGGCAGCGATATATCTGGAAACACCATATATTTT.

J is TRBJ1-1 and V is TRBV29-1; D is uncertain. V dropped 6 bases and J dropped 0 bases, with 8 bases sitting between them. Germline assignment: CDR1 SQVTM and CDR2 ANQGSEA. The CDR3 totals 12 residues. The CDR3 protein is CSVRIMNTEAFF. Here the CDR3 DNA reads TGCAGCGTCCGAATTATGAACACTGAAGCTTTCTTT. The variable domain in full, completed from reference TRBV29-1 and TRBJ1-1, reads SAVISQKPSRDICQRGTSLTIQCQVDSQVTMMFWYRQQPGQSLTLIATANQGSEATYESGFVIDKFPISRPNLTFSTLTVSNMSPEDSSIYLCSVRIMNTEAFFGQGTRLTVV.

This clonotype has only one observation. The rearrangement uses TRBV7-2 and TRBJ2-7; TRBD2 matches 12 bases. The CDR3 runs to 15 residues. The J segment lost 4 bases and the V segment lost 5 bases, leaving 6 bases of the junction unmatched. The germline gives CDR1 SGHTA, CDR2 FQGNSA. This chain's CDR3 is CASSVASGRGYEQYF. The DNA of the CDR3 is TGTGCCAGCAGCGTCGCTAGCGGGAGGGGGTACGAGCAGTACTTC.

This clonotype was seen a single time. The chain combines TRBV5-4 with TRBJ2-4; the D is unclear. V dropped 0 bases and J dropped 0 bases, with 4 bases sitting between them. The CDR3 loop spans 14 amino acids. From germline, CDR1 is SGHNT and CDR2 YYREEE (reference sequence). For the CDR3, the DNA is TGTGCCAGCAGCTTGGGACTAGCCAAAAACATTCAGTACTTC. Protein product: CASSLGLAKNIQYF.

This clonotype turned up a few times. Here the CDR3 DNA reads TGTGCCAGCAGCCGCGGAGGCGGGAGTTCCACCTACGAGCAGTACTTC. Amino acid sequence: CASSRGGGSSTYEQYF. The chain is built from TRBV3-1 and TRBJ2-7; 7 nucleotides agree with TRBD2. The CDR3 runs 16 residues. CDR1 LGHDT and CDR2 YNNKEL come from the germline V gene (reference sequence). V lost 4 bases and J lost 2; bases outside the gene matches: 11.

The V call is TRBV24-1, the J call TRBJ1-4, with 8 bases identical to TRBD1. The germline CDR1 and CDR2 sequences are KGHDR and SFDVKD. Trimming removed 7 bases from V and 6 bases from J; junction bases left unmatched: 3. The CDR3 runs 13 residues. CDR3 region: CATSQTGDEKLFF. CDR3 in DNA: TGTGCCACCAGCCAGACAGGGGATGAAAAACTGTTTTTT.

The V and J genes are TRBV5-6 and TRBJ1-1; TRBD1 is a possible D gene (5 bases). The CDR3 runs 13 residues. V gave up 4 bases and J gave up 10 bases, with 17 bases separating them. Germline V gene lookup returns CDR1 SGHDT and CDR2 YYEEEE. The CDR3 nucleotides are TGTGCCAGCAGCGCGGGTTGGAGGGGTGGAGCTTTCTTT. Translated: CASSAGWRGGAFF.

The chain combines TRBV5-4 with TRBJ1-4, with D unclear. CDR1 is SGHNT, CDR2 YYREEE, per germline (reference sequence). With 0 bases removed from V and 5 bases from J, the gap between germline ends came to 8 bases. This CDR3 has 14 residues. CDR3 sequence (DNA): TGTGCCAGCAGCTTGGAAGCCGCAAATGAAAAACTGTTTTTT. Protein product: CASSLEAANEKLFF.

This clonotype appeared a few times. The genes are TRBV20-1 and TRBJ1-1; TRBD1 is a possible D gene (5 bases). V was trimmed by 3 bases and J by 2 bases, leaving 13 bases between them. Germline V gene sequence: CDR1 DFQATT, CDR2 SNEGSKA (reference sequence). This CDR3 is 14 amino acids long. The CDR3 DNA sequence: TGCAGTGCTAGTCTGAGGGGCCTAAACACTGAAGCTTTCTTT. As protein: CSASLRGLNTEAFF.

This rearrangement joins TRBV20-1 to TRBJ2-3, with D possibly TRBD2 on 7 matching bases. The CDR3 covers 15 residues. Trimming removed 3 bases at V and 4 bases at J, with 17 bases between. CDR1 and CDR2 (germline): DFQATT, SNEGSKA (reference sequence). The CDR3 sequence is CSASLPGGTPDTQYF. CDR3 in DNA: TGCAGTGCTAGTCTACCGGGGGGCACCCCAGATACGCAGTATTTT.

The J gene is TRBJ2-7, the V gene TRBV18, with D maybe TRBD2 (5 bases). This CDR3 has 14 residues. Germline V gives CDR1 KGHSH, CDR2 LQKENI. V was clipped by 6 bases and J by 2 bases, with 14 bases between them. The CDR3 DNA reads as TGTGCCAGCTCCCCAGAGCGGACCACCTACGAGCAGTACTTC. Residues: CASSPERTTYEQYF. Complete variable domain (other parts from reference TRBV18 and TRBJ2-7): NAGVMQNPRHLVRRRGQEARLRCSPMKGHSHVYWYRQLPEEGLKFMVYLQKENIIDESGMPKERFSAEFPKEGPSILRIQQVVRGDSAAYFCASSPERTTYEQYFGPGTRLTVT.

This chain connects TRBV9 to TRBJ2-1; 9 bases are shared with TRBD2. The CDR3 contains 15 residues. With V trimmed by 0 bases and J by 7 bases, 5 bases remained unmatched. Germline values: CDR1 SGDLS, CDR2 YYNGEE. CDR3 amino acids: CASSVGLAEENEQFF. CDR3 DNA sequence: TGTGCCAGCAGCGTAGGACTAGCGGAGGAAAATGAGCAGTTCTTC.

The rearrangement joins TRBV30 to TRBJ1-6; 9 bases are a match to TRBD1. CDR1 is GTSNPN and CDR2 is SVGIG in the germline V gene (reference sequence). The CDR3 consists of 15 residues. With 4 bases clipped from V and 7 bases from J, the junction kept 8 bases outside the gene matches. The CDR3 coding sequence is TGTGCCTGGACCCCGGACAGGGGTGGCAATTCACCCCTCCACTTT. This translates into CAWTPDRGGNSPLHF.

In regard to this clonotype: The missing conserved phenylalanine or tryptophan at the end of this CDR3 makes a read error likely. This chain joins TRBV2 and TRBJ1-4; D is undetermined. Trimming left V 8 bases short and J 6 bases short, with 13 bases between. The germline CDR1 and CDR2 sequences are SNHLY and FYNNEI. The CDR3 extends over 13 amino acids. The CDR3 protein is CASLLGSYEKLFS. The CDR3 DNA is TGTGCCAGCCTGTTAGGGAGTTATGAAAAACTGTTTTCT.

In this sample, this clonotype turned up a few times. The chain joins TRBV18 to TRBJ1-1, with 9 bases lining up with TRBD1. Germline V gives CDR1 KGHSH, CDR2 LQKENI. V dropped 5 bases and J dropped 1; count of bases not matched to a gene: 2. This CDR3 is built from 14 residues. The CDR3, as DNA: TGTGCCAGCTCAGGGACAGGGCGGAACACTGAAGCTTTCTTT. Protein sequence: CASSGTGRNTEAFF.

V is TRBV9 and J is TRBJ2-4, with TRBD1 matching over 9 bases. Losses at the gene ends were 3 bases for V and 8 bases for J; bases not matched to a gene: 6. From germline, CDR1 is SGDLS and CDR2 YYNGEE. This CDR3 contains 14 residues. CDR3 coding DNA: TGTGCCAGCAGCGGCACAGGGGGCTCGGACATTCAGTACTTC. It yields the protein CASSGTGGSDIQYF. Variable domain in full (rest from reference TRBV9 and TRBJ2-4): DSGVTQTPKHLITATGQRVTLRCSPRSGDLSVYWYQQSLDQGLQFLIQYYNGEERAKGNILERFSAQQFPDLHSELNLSSLELGDSALYFCASSGTGGSDIQYFGAGTRLSVL.

The chain is built from TRBV4-1 and TRBJ2-7; tentative D call: TRBD1 (6 bases). The CDR3 has 21 residues. V lost 0 bases to trimming and J lost 2 bases, with 29 bases between them. Germline CDR1 and CDR2: MGHRA and YSYEKL. CDR3: CASSQDPRGTGLRARTYEQYF. The CDR3 DNA reads TGCGCCAGCAGCCAAGACCCCAGGGGAACGGGTTTAAGGGCCCGAACCTACGAGCAGTACTTC.